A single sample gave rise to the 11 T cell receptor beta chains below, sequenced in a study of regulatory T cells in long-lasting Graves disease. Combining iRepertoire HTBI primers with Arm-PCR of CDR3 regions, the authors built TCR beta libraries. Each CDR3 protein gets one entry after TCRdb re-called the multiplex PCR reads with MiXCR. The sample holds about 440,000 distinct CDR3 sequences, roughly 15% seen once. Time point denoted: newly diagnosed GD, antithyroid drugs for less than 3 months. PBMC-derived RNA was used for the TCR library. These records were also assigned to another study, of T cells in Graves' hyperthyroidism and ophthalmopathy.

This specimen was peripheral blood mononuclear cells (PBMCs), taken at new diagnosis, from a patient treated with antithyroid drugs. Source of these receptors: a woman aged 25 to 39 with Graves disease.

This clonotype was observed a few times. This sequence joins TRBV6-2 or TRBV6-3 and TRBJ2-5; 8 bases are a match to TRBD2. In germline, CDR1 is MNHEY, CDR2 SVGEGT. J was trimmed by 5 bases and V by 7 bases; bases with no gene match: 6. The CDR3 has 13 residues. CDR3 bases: TGTGCCAGCATACGGACTAGCTTCGAGACCCAGTACTTC. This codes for CASIRTSFETQYF.

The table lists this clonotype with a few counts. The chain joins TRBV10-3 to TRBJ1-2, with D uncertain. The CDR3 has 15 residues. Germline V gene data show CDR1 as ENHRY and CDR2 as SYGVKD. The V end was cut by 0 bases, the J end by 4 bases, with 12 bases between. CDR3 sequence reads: CAISESRFESYGYTF. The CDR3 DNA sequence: TGTGCCATCAGTGAGTCGAGGTTTGAGAGCTATGGCTACACCTTC.

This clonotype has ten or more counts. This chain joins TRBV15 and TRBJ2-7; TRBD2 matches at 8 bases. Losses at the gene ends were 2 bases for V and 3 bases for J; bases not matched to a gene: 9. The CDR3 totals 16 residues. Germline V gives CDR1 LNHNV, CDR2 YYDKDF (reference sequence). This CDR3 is CATSRFIAGNFYEQYF. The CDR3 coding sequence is TGTGCCACCAGCAGATTTATAGCGGGGAACTTCTACGAGCAGTACTTC.

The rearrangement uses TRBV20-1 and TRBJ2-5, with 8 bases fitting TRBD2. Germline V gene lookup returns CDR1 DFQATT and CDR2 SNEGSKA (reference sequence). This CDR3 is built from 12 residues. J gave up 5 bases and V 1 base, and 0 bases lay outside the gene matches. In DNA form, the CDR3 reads TGCAGTGCTAGAGGACTAGCGGAGACCCAGTACTTC. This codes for CSARGLAETQYF.

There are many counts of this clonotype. As DNA, the CDR3 is TGTGCCAGCAGTTTGCCCCTAAGGGAGACCCAGTACTTC. As protein: CASSLPLRETQYF. The chain uses TRBV12-3 or TRBV12-4 and TRBJ2-5, with D hard to call. This CDR3 comprises 13 residues. The V gene lost 3 bases and the J gene lost 5 bases, with 10 bases spanning the gap.

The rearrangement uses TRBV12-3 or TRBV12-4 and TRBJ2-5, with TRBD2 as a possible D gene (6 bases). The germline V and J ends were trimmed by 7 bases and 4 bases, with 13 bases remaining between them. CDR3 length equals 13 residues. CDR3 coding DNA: TGTGCCAGCACCCCCCGGGGGTTAGAGACCCAGTACTTC. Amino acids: CASTPRGLETQYF.

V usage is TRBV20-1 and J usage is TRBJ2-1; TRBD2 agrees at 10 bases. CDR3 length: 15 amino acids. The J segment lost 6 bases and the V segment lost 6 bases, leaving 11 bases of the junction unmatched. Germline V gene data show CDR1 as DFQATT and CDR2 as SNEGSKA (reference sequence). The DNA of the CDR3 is TGCAGTGCCATCAAACCGGGACTAGCGAGCAATGAGCAGTTCTTC. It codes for CSAIKPGLASNEQFF.

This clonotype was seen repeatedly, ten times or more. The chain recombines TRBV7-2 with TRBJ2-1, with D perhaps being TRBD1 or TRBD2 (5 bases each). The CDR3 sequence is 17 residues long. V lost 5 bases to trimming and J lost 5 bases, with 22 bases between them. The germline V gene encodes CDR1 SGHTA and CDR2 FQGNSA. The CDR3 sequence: CASSAARLGVHNNEQFF. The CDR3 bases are TGTGCCAGCAGCGCGGCACGGTTGGGGGTCCATAACAATGAGCAGTTCTTC.

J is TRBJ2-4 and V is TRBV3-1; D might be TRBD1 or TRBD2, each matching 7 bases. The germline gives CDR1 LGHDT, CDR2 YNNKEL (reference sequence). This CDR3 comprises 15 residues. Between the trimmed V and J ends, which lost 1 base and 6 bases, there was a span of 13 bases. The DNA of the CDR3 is TGTGCCAGCAGCCAAGCCTCAGGGGGGGCAAACATTCAGTACTTC. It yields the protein CASSQASGGANIQYF.

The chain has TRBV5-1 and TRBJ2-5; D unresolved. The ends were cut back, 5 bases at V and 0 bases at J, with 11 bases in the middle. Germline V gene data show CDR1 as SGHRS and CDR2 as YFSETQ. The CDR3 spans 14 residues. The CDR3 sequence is CASSLRVYQETQYF. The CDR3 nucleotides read TGCGCCAGCAGTTTAAGAGTGTACCAAGAGACCCAGTACTTC.

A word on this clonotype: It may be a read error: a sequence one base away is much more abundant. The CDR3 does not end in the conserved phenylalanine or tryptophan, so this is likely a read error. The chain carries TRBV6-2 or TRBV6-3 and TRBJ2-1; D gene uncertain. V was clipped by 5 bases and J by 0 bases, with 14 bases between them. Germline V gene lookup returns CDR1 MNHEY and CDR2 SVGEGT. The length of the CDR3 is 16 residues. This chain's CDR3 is CASSEIVTSSYNEQFS. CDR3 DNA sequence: TGTGCCAGCAGTGAAATCGTGACCAGCTCCTACAATGAGCAGTTCTCC.